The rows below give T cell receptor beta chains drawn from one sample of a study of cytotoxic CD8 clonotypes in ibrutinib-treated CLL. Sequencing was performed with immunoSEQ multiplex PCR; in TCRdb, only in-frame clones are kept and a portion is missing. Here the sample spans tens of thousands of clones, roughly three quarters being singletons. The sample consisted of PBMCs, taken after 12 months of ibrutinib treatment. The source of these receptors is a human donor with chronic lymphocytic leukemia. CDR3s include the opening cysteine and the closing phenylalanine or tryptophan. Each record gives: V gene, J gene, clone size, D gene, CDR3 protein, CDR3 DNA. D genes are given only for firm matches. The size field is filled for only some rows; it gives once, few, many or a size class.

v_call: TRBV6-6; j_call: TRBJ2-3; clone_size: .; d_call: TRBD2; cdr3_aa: CASSGASGNTDTQYF; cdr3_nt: TGTGCCAGCAGTGGGGCTAGCGGAAACACAGATACGCAGTATTTT
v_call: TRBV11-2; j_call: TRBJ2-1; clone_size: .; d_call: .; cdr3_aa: CASSQGVVQFF; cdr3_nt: TGTGCCAGCAGCCAAGGGGTGGTGCAGTTCTTC
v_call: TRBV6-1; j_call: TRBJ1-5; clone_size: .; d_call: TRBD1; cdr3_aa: CASSPRQGINQPQHF; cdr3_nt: TGTGCCAGCAGCCCGCGACAGGGGATAAATCAGCCCCAGCATTTT
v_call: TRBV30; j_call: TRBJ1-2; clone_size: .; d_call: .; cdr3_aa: CAWIRRALGNYGYTF; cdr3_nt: TGTGCCTGGATCCGCAGGGCCCTGGGGAACTATGGCTACACCTTC
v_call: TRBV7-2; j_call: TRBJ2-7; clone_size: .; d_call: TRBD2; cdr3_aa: CASSLAGGAQYF; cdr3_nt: TGTGCCAGCAGCCTAGCGGGGGGGGCGCAGTACTTC
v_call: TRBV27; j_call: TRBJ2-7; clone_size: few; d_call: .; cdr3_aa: CASSFGAAPYEQYF; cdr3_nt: TGTGCCAGCAGTTTTGGAGCAGCCCCCTACGAGCAGTACTTC
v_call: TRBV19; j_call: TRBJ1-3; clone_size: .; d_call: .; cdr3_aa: CASAWGSGNTIYF; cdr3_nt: TGTGCCAGTGCGTGGGGCTCTGGAAACACCATATATTTT
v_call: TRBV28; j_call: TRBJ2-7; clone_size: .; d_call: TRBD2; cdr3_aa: CASSFSLAGLSYEQYF; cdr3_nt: TGTGCCAGCAGTTTTAGCCTAGCGGGGCTTTCCTACGAGCAGTACTTC
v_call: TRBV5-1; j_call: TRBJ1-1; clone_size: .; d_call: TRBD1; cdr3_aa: CASSRTGLQNTEAFF; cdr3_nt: TGCGCCAGCAGCCGGACAGGGCTCCAGAACACTGAAGCTTTCTTT
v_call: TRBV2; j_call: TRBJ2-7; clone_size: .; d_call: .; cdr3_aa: CASPPLGGGSNYEQYF; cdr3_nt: TGTGCCAGCCCGCCCTTGGGGGGGGGCTCTAATTACGAGCAGTACTTC
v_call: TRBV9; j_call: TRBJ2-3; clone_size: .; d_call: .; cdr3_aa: CASSVAIARGPGGATQYF; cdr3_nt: TGTGCCAGCAGCGTGGCCATTGCCCGGGGACCAGGGGGGGCTACGCAGTATTTT
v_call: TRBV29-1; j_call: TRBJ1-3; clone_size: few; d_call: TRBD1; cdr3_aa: CSVAGGDGNTIYF; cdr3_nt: TGCAGCGTTGCAGGGGGCGATGGAAACACCATATATTTT
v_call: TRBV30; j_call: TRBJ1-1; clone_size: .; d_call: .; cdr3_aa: CAWSLGFLTQNTEAFF; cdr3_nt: TGTGCCTGGAGTTTAGGCTTCCTCACGCAGAACACTGAAGCTTTCTTT
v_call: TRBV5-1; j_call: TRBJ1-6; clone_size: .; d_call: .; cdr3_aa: CASSLGWGQNSPLHF; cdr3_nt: TGCGCCAGCAGCTTGGGGTGGGGGCAAAATTCACCCCTCCACTTT
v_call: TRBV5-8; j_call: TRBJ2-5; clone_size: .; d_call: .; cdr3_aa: CASRRSGVETQYF; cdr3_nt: TGTGCCAGCAGACGCTCAGGGGTGGAGACCCAGTACTTC
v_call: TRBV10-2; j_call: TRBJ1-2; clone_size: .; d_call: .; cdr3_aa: CASSEGPGQGYGYTF; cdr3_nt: TGCGCCAGCAGTGAGGGGCCAGGCCAGGGCTATGGCTACACCTTC
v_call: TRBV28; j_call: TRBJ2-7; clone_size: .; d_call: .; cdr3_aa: CASSEWGRAGTPYEQYF; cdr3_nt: TGTGCCAGCAGCGAGTGGGGCCGGGCGGGTACCCCCTACGAGCAGTACTTC
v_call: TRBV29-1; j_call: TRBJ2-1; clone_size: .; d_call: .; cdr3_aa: CSPRDAVNEQFF; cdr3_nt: TGCAGCCCCCGGGACGCCGTCAATGAGCAGTTCTTC
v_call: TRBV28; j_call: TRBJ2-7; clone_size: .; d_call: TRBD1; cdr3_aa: CASPPPGTASYEQYF; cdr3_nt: TGTGCCAGCCCGCCCCCCGGGACAGCGTCCTACGAGCAGTACTTC
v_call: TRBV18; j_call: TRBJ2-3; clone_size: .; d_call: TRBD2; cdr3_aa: CASSPLAGGGQRDTQYF; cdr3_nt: TGTGCCAGCTCACCCCTAGCGGGGGGGGGCCAGCGGGATACGCAGTATTTT
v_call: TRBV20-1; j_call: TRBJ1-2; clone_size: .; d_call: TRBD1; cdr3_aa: CSARPGGGYTF; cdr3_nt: TGCAGTGCTAGACCAGGGGGAGGCTACACCTTC
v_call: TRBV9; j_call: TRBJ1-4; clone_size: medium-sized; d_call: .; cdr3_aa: CASNLGGNEKLFF; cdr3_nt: TGTGCCAGCAATCTAGGGGGGAATGAAAAACTGTTTTTT
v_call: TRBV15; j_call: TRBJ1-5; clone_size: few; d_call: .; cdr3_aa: CATSRTRGGRGQPQHF; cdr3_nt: TGTGCCACCAGCAGAACCCGCGGGGGTCGGGGTCAGCCCCAGCATTTT
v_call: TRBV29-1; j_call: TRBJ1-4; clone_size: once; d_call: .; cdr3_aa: CSVEGRGNEKLFF; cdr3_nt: TGCAGCGTTGAAGGACGAGGCAATGAAAAACTGTTTTTT
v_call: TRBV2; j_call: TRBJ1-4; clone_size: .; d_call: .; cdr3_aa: CASRAPGPNEKLFF; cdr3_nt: TGTGCCAGCAGAGCACCGGGGCCTAATGAAAAACTGTTTTTT
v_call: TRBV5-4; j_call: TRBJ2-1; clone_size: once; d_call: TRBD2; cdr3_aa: CASSRPAGGPGDEQFF; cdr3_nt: TGTGCCAGCAGCCGCCCAGCGGGGGGGCCGGGGGATGAGCAGTTCTTC
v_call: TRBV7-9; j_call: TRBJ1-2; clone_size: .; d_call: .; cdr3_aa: CASSPRDNWGYGYTF; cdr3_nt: TGTGCCAGCAGCCCCCGGGACAACTGGGGCTATGGCTACACCTTC